Here is one TCR beta chain with its context. These data come from a study of blood T cell repertoires in COVID-19. The overall study: Donors in the United States, Italy and Spain gave samples during acute or convalescent COVID-19. Sample material is recorded as cDNA or gDNA derived from T cells, B-cell-depleted T cells, or PBMCs.

Under the authors' procedure: Reference gene primer amplification gave nucleated cell count estimates. The data were produced by immunoSEQ multiplex PCR, yet TCRdb's version contains in-frame clones alone and is incomplete. The V and J calls and clone size come from that table; D and trimming were worked out from the DNA. The data contain 200,000 to 250,000 clones, roughly four fifths of them seen just once; the ten biggest clones take up roughly 3%. Trimming pared 5 bases from V and 3 bases from J, leaving 10 bases between. This CDR3 comprises 13 residues. CDR1 and CDR2 (germline): SGHTA, FQGTGA. The gene calls are TRBV7-3 and TRBJ1-1, with D perhaps matching TRBD1 (6 bases). The sequencing input was peripheral blood. The clonotype originates from a woman aged 25 to 45 who had recovered from COVID-19. The CDR3 loop is CASSLQGDTEAFF. The CDR3 DNA follows: TGTGCCAGCAGCCTACAGGGAGACACTGAAGCTTTCTTT. The variable domain in full, completed from reference TRBV7-3 and TRBJ1-1, reads GAGVSQTPSNKVTEKGKYVELRCDPISGHTALYWYRQSLGQGPEFLIYFQGTGAADDSGLPNDRFFAVRPEGSVSTLKIQRTERGDSAVYLCASSLQGDTEAFFGQGTRLTVV.